Sequencing of this TCR beta chain was carried out in a study of T-cell memory formation after mild COVID-19. Using constant-segment primers, 5'RACE produced TCR alpha and TCR beta cDNA libraries carrying sample barcodes and UMIs. In TCRdb, the 5' RACE reads were re-called with MiXCR into one record per CDR3 protein. This table has 200,000 to 300,000 distinct CDR3 sequences, 16% appearing once. The CDR3 sequence is 11 residues long. V was pared by 5 bases and J by 5 bases, with 9 bases between. Per the germline V gene, CDR1 is SQVTM and CDR2 is ANQGSEA. V is TRBV29-1 and J is TRBJ1-1; D is possibly TRBD1 (6 bases). This clonotype originated in a man between 18 and 29 years old who had mild COVID-19 (a few samples of this study predate the infection). Cell type and time point are not known. Sequencing was carried out using PBMCs or a T cell subset sorted from them (not recorded which). The CDR3 is CSVSTGTEAFF. The DNA of the CDR3 is TGCAGCGTTAGCACAGGGACTGAAGCTTTCTTT.